There are many counts of the clone carrying this T cell receptor (beta chain). Its specificity is not known. A read error may explain this, as a much larger clone is one base away. This sample was included in a study of breast tumors, draining lymph nodes, adjacent tissues. Findings of the study overall: Data fit most tumor T cells coming from lymph node, expanding in tumor. That most tumor T cells come from lymph nodes remained unproven. Luminal-like breast cancer showed significantly higher tumor–nontumor repertoire similarity than basal-like. Tumor repertoires ranked between lymph nodes and nontumor tissue in diversity, with V and J gene preferences.

TCRdb re-analysed the multiplex PCR reads in MiXCR, keeping a single row per CDR3 protein. The sample has 70,000 or so distinct CDR3 sequences, over 40% seen once. Specimen: breast tumor tissue. This TCR derives from a female donor with breast cancer. Some clones in this sample may be carry-over from other donors' samples.

CDR3 nucleotide sequence: TGTGCCAGCAGTCGCGGAATGGGGGGCTACGAGCAGTACTTC. Translated: CASSRGMGGYEQYF. The rearrangement links TRBV6-5 to TRBJ2-7, with D possibly being TRBD2 (6 bases). Trimming took 5 bases from V and 3 from J, leaving 14 bases between them. The CDR3 has 14 amino acids. Germline CDR1 is MNHEY and CDR2 is SVGAGI.